A selection of T cell receptor beta chains follows, all from one sample in a study of cytomegalovirus exposure and HLA in healthy donors. Only in-frame clones appear in the TCRdb table, and some are missing; sequencing was by immunoSEQ multiplex PCR. The sample holds about 58,000 clones, 90% seen once. Sequencing used PBMCs. These TCRs come from a man younger than 30 in good health and CMV-seronegative. CDR3s include the opening cysteine and the closing phenylalanine or tryptophan. D genes are given only for firm matches. Clone sizes are given selectively: once, few, many, or a class where the clone is expanded.

j_call: TRBJ2-2
d_call: TRBD2
clone_size: .
v_call: TRBV6-4
cdr3_nt: TGTGCCAGCAGTCCCGATAGCGGGAGTGGTACCGGGGAGCTGTTTTTT
cdr3_aa: CASSPDSGSGTGELFF

j_call: TRBJ2-3
d_call: TRBD1
clone_size: .
v_call: TRBV27
cdr3_nt: TGTGCCAGCAGCCCGACCCGGACAGGGGGCGTCACAGATACGCAGTATTTT
cdr3_aa: CASSPTRTGGVTDTQYF

j_call: TRBJ2-2
d_call: TRBD1
clone_size: .
v_call: TRBV30
cdr3_nt: TGTGCCTGGAGTCTGACAGGGGATAACACCGGGGAGCTGTTTTTT
cdr3_aa: CAWSLTGDNTGELFF

j_call: TRBJ2-5
d_call: .
clone_size: .
v_call: TRBV19
cdr3_nt: TGTGCCAGTAGCATGAGGTCATCCCCGCCTAGGGAGACCCAGTACTTC
cdr3_aa: CASSMRSSPPRETQYF

j_call: TRBJ2-7
d_call: TRBD1
clone_size: few
v_call: TRBV29-1
cdr3_nt: TGCAGCGTAAACAGGGAAGGGGGCTCCTCCTACGAGCAGTACTTC
cdr3_aa: CSVNREGGSSYEQYF

j_call: TRBJ2-7
d_call: TRBD2
clone_size: .
v_call: TRBV18
cdr3_nt: TGTGCCAGCTCACCGCCCGGGACTAGCAACGAGCAGTACTTC
cdr3_aa: CASSPPGTSNEQYF

j_call: TRBJ2-3
d_call: .
clone_size: .
v_call: TRBV7-2
cdr3_nt: TGTGCCAGCAGCGGAGGGCCCGGTGCAGATACGCAGTATTTT
cdr3_aa: CASSGGPGADTQYF

j_call: TRBJ2-7
d_call: .
clone_size: .
v_call: TRBV4-2
cdr3_nt: TGTGCCAGCAGCCAAGATTGGAGGGGTCTCTACGAGCAGTACTTC
cdr3_aa: CASSQDWRGLYEQYF

j_call: TRBJ2-7
d_call: TRBD2
clone_size: .
v_call: TRBV14
cdr3_nt: TGTGCCAGCAGCCACGGGACTAGCGGGAGGGCCGTCGAGCAGTACTTC
cdr3_aa: CASSHGTSGRAVEQYF

j_call: TRBJ1-5
d_call: TRBD1
clone_size: .
v_call: TRBV6-1
cdr3_nt: TGTGCCAGCAGTGAAGGACAGGGAGCCGGGGATCAGCCCCAGCATTTT
cdr3_aa: CASSEGQGAGDQPQHF

j_call: TRBJ2-3
d_call: .
clone_size: .
v_call: TRBV9
cdr3_nt: TGTGCCAGCAGCGTAGGGGTCCAGGATCGAGCAGATACGCAGTATTTT
cdr3_aa: CASSVGVQDRADTQYF

j_call: TRBJ2-1
d_call: TRBD2
clone_size: once
v_call: TRBV6-4
cdr3_nt: TGTGCCAGCAGCGTCTTTAGCGGGAGGGCCTCGTCTGAGCAGTTCTTC
cdr3_aa: CASSVFSGRASSEQFF

j_call: TRBJ2-2
d_call: TRBD2
clone_size: .
v_call: TRBV19
cdr3_nt: TGTGCCCCCAGGAGCGGGAGGGCTTGCACCGGGGAGCTGTTTTTT
cdr3_aa: CAPRSGRACTGELFF

j_call: TRBJ2-7
d_call: .
clone_size: .
v_call: TRBV1
cdr3_nt: TGCACCAGCAGCCAAGATGGGCAGGTAGGTTTCTACGAGCAGTACTTC
cdr3_aa: CTSSQDGQVGFYEQYF

j_call: TRBJ2-1
d_call: TRBD2
clone_size: .
v_call: TRBV7-2
cdr3_nt: TGTGCCAGCATGCCGGGACTAGCTTACAATGAGCAGTTCTTC
cdr3_aa: CASMPGLAYNEQFF

j_call: TRBJ1-5
d_call: .
clone_size: .
v_call: TRBV6-1
cdr3_nt: TGTGCCAGCAGTGGGGCGGGGGGCGGCCAGCCCCAGCATTTT
cdr3_aa: CASSGAGGGQPQHF

j_call: TRBJ2-1
d_call: .
clone_size: .
v_call: TRBV15
cdr3_nt: TGTGCCACCAGCCCGCAGCGGGCCTACAATGAGCAGTTCTTC
cdr3_aa: CATSPQRAYNEQFF

j_call: TRBJ2-7
d_call: .
clone_size: .
v_call: TRBV13
cdr3_nt: TGTGCCAGCAGCTTATCCCGGGGATTAGGGCAGTACTTC
cdr3_aa: CASSLSRGLGQYF

j_call: TRBJ1-2
d_call: .
clone_size: .
v_call: TRBV28
cdr3_nt: TGTGCCAGCAGTGACCTCCCCCCAGGGGCCGGCTACACCTTC
cdr3_aa: CASSDLPPGAGYTF

j_call: TRBJ2-2
d_call: TRBD1
clone_size: .
v_call: TRBV5-1
cdr3_nt: TGCGCCAGCAGCTCGGACAGGGTCGTAAGGGAGCTGTTTTTT
cdr3_aa: CASSSDRVVRELFF

j_call: TRBJ1-1
d_call: TRBD1
clone_size: few
v_call: TRBV5-1
cdr3_nt: TGCGCCAGCAGCTTGGGATTTATAGGACAGGGTAAGGCTGAAGCTTTCTTT
cdr3_aa: CASSLGFIGQGKAEAFF

j_call: TRBJ2-3
d_call: .
clone_size: .
v_call: TRBV6-5
cdr3_nt: TGTGCCAGCACTCCTCGGGATACGCAGTATTTT
cdr3_aa: CASTPRDTQYF

j_call: TRBJ2-7
d_call: .
clone_size: .
v_call: TRBV7-2
cdr3_nt: TGTGCCAGCAGCCCCACGGCGGAGGGCCTAGACGAGCAGTACTTC
cdr3_aa: CASSPTAEGLDEQYF

j_call: TRBJ1-1
d_call: .
clone_size: .
v_call: TRBV13
cdr3_nt: TGTGCCAGCAGCTGGGCTCAACTCTGGACTGAAGCTTTCTTT
cdr3_aa: CASSWAQLWTEAFF

j_call: TRBJ2-3
d_call: TRBD2
clone_size: .
v_call: TRBV5-1
cdr3_nt: TGCGCCAGCAGCTCTTCTTCCCCGAGCGGGAGAGTAGATACGCAGTATTTT
cdr3_aa: CASSSSSPSGRVDTQYF

j_call: TRBJ1-1
d_call: .
clone_size: .
v_call: TRBV28
cdr3_nt: TGTGCCAGCAGCCTCTTAAACACTGAAGCTTTCTTT
cdr3_aa: CASSLLNTEAFF

j_call: TRBJ2-7
d_call: TRBD2
clone_size: .
v_call: TRBV7-3
cdr3_nt: TGTGCCAGCAGCTTAATTGGGGGGGATTCCTACGAGCAGTACTTC
cdr3_aa: CASSLIGGDSYEQYF

j_call: TRBJ1-5
d_call: .
clone_size: few
v_call: TRBV5-5
cdr3_nt: TGTGCCAGCAGCTTGAGCGGCAATCAGCCCCAGCATTTT
cdr3_aa: CASSLSGNQPQHF

j_call: TRBJ2-3
d_call: .
clone_size: .
v_call: TRBV9
cdr3_nt: TGTGCCAGCAGCGTAAGCGGCGGGGATCGGTACGCGGTCCGGTCCACAGATACGCAGTATTTT
cdr3_aa: CASSVSGGDRYAVRSTDTQYF

j_call: TRBJ2-7
d_call: TRBD2
clone_size: .
v_call: TRBV6-1
cdr3_nt: TGTGCCAGCAGTGAAGTTCTAGCGGTCCCCTACGAGCAGTACTTC
cdr3_aa: CASSEVLAVPYEQYF